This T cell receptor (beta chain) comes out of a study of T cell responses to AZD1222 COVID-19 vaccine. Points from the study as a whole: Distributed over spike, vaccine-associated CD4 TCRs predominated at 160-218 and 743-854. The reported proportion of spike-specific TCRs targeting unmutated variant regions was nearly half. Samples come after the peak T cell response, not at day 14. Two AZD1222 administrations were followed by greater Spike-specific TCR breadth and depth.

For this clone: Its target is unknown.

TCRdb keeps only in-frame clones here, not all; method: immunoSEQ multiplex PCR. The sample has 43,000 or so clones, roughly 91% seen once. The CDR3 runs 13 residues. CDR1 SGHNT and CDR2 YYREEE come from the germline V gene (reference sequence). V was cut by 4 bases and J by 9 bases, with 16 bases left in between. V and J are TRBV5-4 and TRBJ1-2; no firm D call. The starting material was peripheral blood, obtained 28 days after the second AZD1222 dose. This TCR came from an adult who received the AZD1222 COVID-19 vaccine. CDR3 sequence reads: CASSPPGSPRYTF. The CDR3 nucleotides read TGTGCCAGCAGCCCCCCGGGGAGTCCCCGCTACACCTTC.